This T cell receptor (beta chain) stems from a study of blood T cell repertoires in COVID-19. The wider study: Spain, Italy and the United States supplied samples that represented acute and convalescent COVID-19. T cells, B-cell-depleted T cells, or PBMCs supplied cDNA or gDNA.

The germline gives CDR1 MNHEY, CDR2 SMNVEV (reference sequence). Trimming took off 5 bases at V and 3 bases at J, with 14 bases between the two ends. The CDR3 loop spans 15 amino acids. The data were produced by immunoSEQ multiplex PCR, yet TCRdb's version contains in-frame clones alone and is incomplete. The repertoire consists of 250,000 to 400,000 clones, with 90% occurring once and the leading ten covering roughly 2.9%. Followed over time, Seattle patients had been enrolled while infection was active. The receptor comes from a woman aged 25 to 45 with COVID-19, enrolled during active disease. The chain carries TRBV27 and TRBJ1-5; unclear D gene. The specimen was peripheral blood. This CDR3 is CASSPLSSNNQPQHF. The CDR3, as DNA: TGTGCCAGCAGTCCCCTTTCTAGCAACAATCAGCCCCAGCATTTT.